This is a list of T cell receptor beta chains from one sample in a study of CD8 T cells in ankylosing spondylitis. One entry per CDR3 protein, called by TCRdb with MiXCR from the 5' RACE reads. The sample consists of fewer than 750,000 distinct CDR3 sequences, around a fifth of them appearing once. Sequencing was performed on blood, either unsorted or a sorted T cell fraction (not recorded which). Source of these receptors: a male donor with ankylosing spondylitis. Each CDR3 is given with its conserved first and last residue. D genes are given only for firm matches. Clone size appears in some rows only: once, few, many, or a class for an expanded clone.

j_call v_call clone_size d_call cdr3_aa cdr3_nt
TRBJ1-2 TRBV12-3/TRBV12-4 many . CASSLEVLVAGGYTF TGTGCCAGCAGTTTAGAGGTTCTGGTGGCGGGTGGCTACACCTTC
TRBJ2-3 TRBV20-1 . . CSARLDGSSTDTQYF TGCAGTGCTAGACTGGACGGTTCTAGCACAGATACGCAGTATTTT
TRBJ2-4 TRBV6-5 few . CASHGKNIQYF TGTGCCAGCCACGGGAAAAACATTCAGTACTTC
TRBJ2-7 TRBV12-3/TRBV12-4 . TRBD2 CASSSGTSGSRYEQYF TGTGCCAGCAGTTCAGGGACTAGCGGGAGCCGGTACGAGCAGTACTTC
TRBJ1-1 TRBV15 . . CATSSVNTEAFF TGTGCCACCAGTTCCGTGAACACTGAAGCTTTCTTT
TRBJ1-2 TRBV18 once TRBD1 CASSPPGQGAIGYTF TGTGCCAGCTCACCACCGGGACAGGGGGCGATTGGCTACACCTTC
TRBJ2-3 TRBV6-1 many . CASSERPRPGTDTQYF TGTGCCAGCAGTGAAAGACCCCGCCCTGGCACAGATACGCAGTATTTT
TRBJ2-7 TRBV20-1 . TRBD2 CSASPPTSGRRGYEQYF TGCAGTGCTAGCCCCCCGACTAGCGGGAGGAGGGGCTACGAGCAGTACTTC
TRBJ2-3 TRBV7-3 . . CASSLIMPSFNLTDTQYF TGTGCCAGCAGCTTAATAATGCCTAGCTTTAATCTCACAGATACGCAGTATTTT
TRBJ2-3 TRBV25-1 few . CASSESLDTQYF TGTGCCAGCAGTGAATCCCTTGATACGCAGTATTTT
TRBJ1-5 TRBV28 once . CASSFLGGYQPQHF TGTGCCAGCAGTTTTTTAGGGGGTTATCAGCCCCAGCATTTT
TRBJ2-7 TRBV5-1 . TRBD1 CASSAPGTGIYEQYF TGCGCCAGCAGCGCCCCCGGGACAGGGATCTACGAGCAGTACTTC
TRBJ1-2 TRBV4-1 few . CASSQQGVWGYTF TGCGCCAGCAGCCAACAGGGAGTTTGGGGCTACACCTTC
TRBJ2-1 TRBV28 few . CASSLFGGWNEQFF TGTGCCAGCAGTTTATTTGGGGGGTGGAATGAGCAGTTCTTC
TRBJ2-1 TRBV7-9 . TRBD2 CASSLAPSGGAVVAFF TGTGCCAGCAGCTTAGCGCCTAGCGGGGGGGCCGTCGTGGCGTTCTTC
TRBJ1-2 TRBV5-6 . . CASSSDRYYHGYTF TGTGCCAGCAGCTCGGACAGATATTACCATGGCTACACCTTC
TRBJ2-1 TRBV11-3 . . CASSLGRAPTYNEQFF TGTGCCAGCAGCTTAGGAAGGGCCCCCACCTACAATGAGCAGTTCTTC
TRBJ2-2 TRBV5-1 . TRBD1 CASSPRTGDTGELFF TGCGCCAGCAGCCCAAGGACAGGAGACACCGGGGAGCTGTTTTTT
TRBJ2-7 TRBV7-2 few . CASSRGAVIDAYEQYF TGTGCCAGCAGCCGCGGTGCAGTGATTGATGCCTACGAGCAGTACTTC
TRBJ2-1 TRBV12-3/TRBV12-4 . . CASSPRGAVLGEQFF TGTGCCAGCAGCCCCCGGGGGGCGGTCTTAGGGGAGCAGTTCTTC
TRBJ2-7 TRBV12-3/TRBV12-4 . . CASTISGPGAPYEQYF TGTGCCAGCACCATATCCGGGCCCGGGGCCCCCTACGAGCAGTACTTC
TRBJ2-3 TRBV11-1 . TRBD2 CASSNIYSLAELPDTQYF TGTGCCAGCAGCAACATTTATAGCCTAGCGGAGTTACCAGATACGCAGTATTTT